This TCR beta chain was profiled in a study of T-cell reconstitution after alpha-beta-depleted transplantation in children listed by TCRdb under 2016. In terms of the full investigation: T-cell immune reconstitution after TCRalphabeta/CD19-depleted allogeneic hematopoietic cell transplantation in children was quantitatively tracked in the study by means of TCR repertoire profiling.

To prepare the library, PCR was applied. Sequenced using an Illumina HiSeq 2500. To normalize quantification of the TCRbeta repertoire, the TCR libraries were built with molecular barcoding that relied on unique molecular identifiers. TCRdb passed the public sequencing reads through fastp at Q25 and MiXCR, retaining productive beta sequences. Entries are consolidated by CDR3 protein sequence, retaining the most common genes and DNA. Across this sample there are around 500,000 distinct CDR3 sequences, with around 13% seen only once. Together, the top ten hold around 6% of the sample. Taken from cysteine to phenylalanine, the CDR3 has 15 residues. Only the CDR3 region is kept as DNA, spanning 45 bases read in frame from base 1. V loses 0 bases of germline sequence and J loses 2 bases, and the interval between the two ends is 8 bases. CDR1 and CDR2, looked up from the germline V gene, are MNHEY and SVGAGI.

A few counts support this clonotype. It has no known antigen specificity. Per-base quality was not reported, and no clone a single base away is much larger than it. The rearranged chain carries TRBV6-5 and TRBJ2-1; the D gene assignment is ambiguous. The TCR was taken from a human donor who donated a stem cell graft to a child with combined immunodeficiency. The starting material was PBMCs from the stem cell graft donor, obtained from the stem cell graft. The nucleotides are TGTGCCAGCAGTTACTCCGGCTTTACCTACAATGAGCAGTTCTTC. This encodes CASSYSGFTYNEQFF.